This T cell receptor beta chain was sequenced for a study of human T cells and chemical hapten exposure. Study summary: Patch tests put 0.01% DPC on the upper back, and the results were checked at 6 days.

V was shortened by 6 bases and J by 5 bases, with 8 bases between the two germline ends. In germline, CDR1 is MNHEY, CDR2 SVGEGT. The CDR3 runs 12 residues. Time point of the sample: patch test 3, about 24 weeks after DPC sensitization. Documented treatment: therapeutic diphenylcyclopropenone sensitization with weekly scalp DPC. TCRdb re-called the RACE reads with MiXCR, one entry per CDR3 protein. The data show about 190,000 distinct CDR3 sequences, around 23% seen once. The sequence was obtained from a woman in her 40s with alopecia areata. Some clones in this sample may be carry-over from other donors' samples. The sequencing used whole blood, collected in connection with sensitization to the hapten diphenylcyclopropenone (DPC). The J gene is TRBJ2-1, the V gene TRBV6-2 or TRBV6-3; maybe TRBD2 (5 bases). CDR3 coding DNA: TGTGCCAGCAGGTCGCGGGACAATGAGCAGTTCTTC. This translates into CASRSRDNEQFF.